These T cell receptor beta chains were read from a single sample in a study of yellow fever vaccine responses in identical twins. TCRdb processed the RT-PCR reads anew with MiXCR; each CDR3 protein has one entry. The table includes 14,000 or so distinct CDR3 sequences, about 88% detected once. The source was T cells from blood (PBMCs), unsorted or a sorted subset (not recorded which), collected before or after yellow fever vaccination (not recorded which). These receptors were collected from a young woman who received the yellow fever vaccine. CDR3s include the opening cysteine and the closing phenylalanine or tryptophan. A D gene is named only where the DNA matches it firmly.

V gene,J gene,D gene,CDR3 protein
TRBV7-3,TRBJ2-3,-,CASSLMGNPGADTQYF
TRBV18,TRBJ1-1,TRBD1,CASLTNRGDTEAFF
TRBV5-6,TRBJ2-1,TRBD1,CASSWGGTGGTGEQFF
TRBV11-2,TRBJ2-7,TRBD2,CASRSGTSFSAYEQYF
TRBV11-3,TRBJ1-5,-,CASSPFSNQPQHF
TRBV2,TRBJ2-1,TRBD2,CASKGAGGLVNEQFF
TRBV12-1,TRBJ2-7,-,CASSSPGTTYEQYF
TRBV7-9,TRBJ1-1,-,CASSWGQGEEAFF
TRBV3-1,TRBJ1-1,TRBD1,CASSQLGQGGTEAFF
TRBV13,TRBJ1-1,-,CASSLREGLNTEAFF
TRBV6-4,TRBJ1-1,-,CASKPGGGMNTEAFF
TRBV5-5,TRBJ2-3,-,CASSLERTRFTDTQYF
TRBV4-1,TRBJ1-1,TRBD1,CASSQTLTGDTEAFF
TRBV27,TRBJ2-1,-,CASSFWGDSYNEQFF
TRBV29-1,TRBJ1-1,TRBD1,CSVQTRGVDTEAFF
TRBV18,TRBJ2-5,-,CASSITSETQYF
TRBV7-9,TRBJ2-5,-,CASSPRDLQYF
TRBV5-1,TRBJ2-5,-,CASSEQLLGPQETQYF
TRBV19,TRBJ2-7,TRBD2,CASSIGGMSSYEQYF
TRBV12-3/TRBV12-4,TRBJ2-3,-,CASSLFPSSTDTQYF
TRBV12-3/TRBV12-4,TRBJ1-3,-,CASSLGRQRLSGNTIYF
TRBV20-1,TRBJ1-1,-,CSARRNRWTEAFF
TRBV27,TRBJ2-3,-,CASSLRGFATDTQYF
TRBV12-3/TRBV12-4,TRBJ2-1,-,CASRDTTGMTVF
TRBV6-1,TRBJ2-4,-,CASRGGIIAKNIQYF
TRBV29-1,TRBJ1-2,TRBD1,CSVTDRGRSGYTF
TRBV7-3,TRBJ2-7,-,CASSLGSEYEQYF
TRBV2,TRBJ2-6,-,CASSRTGIGANVLTF
TRBV29-1,TRBJ1-1,-,CSGVLGTEAFF
TRBV18,TRBJ2-1,TRBD2,CASSPPIGRGYNEQFF
TRBV20-1,TRBJ2-5,-,CSARSPGPETQYF
TRBV5-4,TRBJ2-3,TRBD2,CASSPDWGLHTDTQYF
TRBV29-1,TRBJ2-5,TRBD2,CSVGTSGGETQYF
TRBV2,TRBJ2-7,-,CASSDGSYEQYF
TRBV11-3,TRBJ2-7,TRBD2,CASRSGTTHYEQYF
TRBV29-1,TRBJ1-5,TRBD1,CSVAVGQSSSMPQHF
TRBV29-1,TRBJ2-2,-,CSVEDLGYTGELFF
TRBV11-1,TRBJ2-1,-,CASSRMPFEEQFF
TRBV18,TRBJ1-3,-,CASSAQSSGNTIYF
TRBV7-2,TRBJ1-3,-,CASSLAVGAGNTIYF